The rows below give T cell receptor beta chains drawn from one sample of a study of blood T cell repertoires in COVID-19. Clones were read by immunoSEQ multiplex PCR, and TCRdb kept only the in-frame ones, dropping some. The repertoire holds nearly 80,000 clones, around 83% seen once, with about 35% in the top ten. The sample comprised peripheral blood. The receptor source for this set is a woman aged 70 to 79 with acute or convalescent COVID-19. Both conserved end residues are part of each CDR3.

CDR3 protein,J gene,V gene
CASSQGVAQGNEKLFF,TRBJ1-4,TRBV3-1/TRBV3-2
CASSLTGKPYEQYF,TRBJ2-7,TRBV11-1
CASSKVSGRRPVVGGYTF,TRBJ1-2,TRBV21-1
CASSVRRRVNTEAFF,TRBJ1-1,TRBV18
CATGGISTDTQYF,TRBJ2-3,TRBV24-1
CASSVDRGVRYNEQFF,TRBJ2-1,TRBV9
CAWSRNPTVYEQYF,TRBJ2-7,TRBV30
CASSPSQYNSPLHF,TRBJ1-6,TRBV6-5
CASSRDREGTEAFF,TRBJ1-1,TRBV6-6
CASSPLGRVRSQGNEQFF,TRBJ2-1,TRBV5-1
CASNQNRVRNSPLHF,TRBJ1-6,TRBV6-5
CASSEFGDKEDYGYTF,TRBJ1-2,TRBV25-1
CASSGRIAGATDTQYF,TRBJ2-3,TRBV4-2
CASTPRGASSYNEQFF,TRBJ2-1,TRBV19
CASSSTGVTGANVLTF,TRBJ2-6,TRBV5-1
CSASIGGGDTGELFF,TRBJ2-2,TRBV20-1
CASRDGIPRVNYGYTF,TRBJ1-2,TRBV21-1
CASRDRRNEKLFF,TRBJ1-4,TRBV19
CASTPTRTGSDEQFF,TRBJ2-1,TRBV6-5
CASSGTSDAYEQYF,TRBJ2-7,TRBV10-1
CASSSLTLSSGNEQFF,TRBJ2-1,TRBV5-1
CASSSLAGVEDEQFF,TRBJ2-1,TRBV5-1
CASSYSGTTGTGELFF,TRBJ2-2,TRBV6-5
CASSILPGQGTFYGYTF,TRBJ1-2,TRBV19
CASSSSDRLIETQYF,TRBJ2-5,TRBV7-9
CASSMVTGGLYEQYF,TRBJ2-7,TRBV19
CASSPNRETEAFF,TRBJ1-1,TRBV18
CASSLESLAGQETQYF,TRBJ2-5,TRBV7-2
CASSGYTYREAEQYF,TRBJ2-7,TRBV5-1
CASSPSVNNEQFF,TRBJ2-1,TRBV6-5
CASSEEGRGSYNEQFF,TRBJ2-1,TRBV2
CASSAPLLSSYNSPLHF,TRBJ1-6,TRBV6-4
CASSDLTVTDTQYF,TRBJ2-3,TRBV6-1
CASSLNSRVSNEQFF,TRBJ2-1,TRBV7-6
CSLRQGATGELFF,TRBJ2-2,TRBV29-1
CASHLQGPPGNEQFF,TRBJ2-1,TRBV27
CASSGQGLINEKLFF,TRBJ1-4,TRBV2
CASSPPGQSGQPQHF,TRBJ1-5,TRBV18
CASRSDFYNEQFF,TRBJ2-1,TRBV12-3/TRBV12-4
CASSQYRGTGSEAFF,TRBJ1-1,TRBV14
CASSYSPGGAQYF,TRBJ2-3,TRBV6-2/TRBV6-3
CASSDRLYQPQHF,TRBJ1-5,TRBV6-5
CATSDFPQDGYTF,TRBJ1-2,TRBV24-1
CATSWGTAQETQYF,TRBJ2-5,TRBV5-1
CASTTEGRGGGEQFF,TRBJ2-1,TRBV7-8
CASSGQTNQPQHF,TRBJ1-5,TRBV12-3/TRBV12-4
CATSKRSGGQSYNEQFF,TRBJ2-1,TRBV19
CATSRDSGVPNQPQHF,TRBJ1-5,TRBV15
CATSRDPLNSGNTIYF,TRBJ1-3,TRBV15
CASSQGAGWNTEAFF,TRBJ1-1,TRBV3-1/TRBV3-2
CASSKLAGAGELFF,TRBJ2-2,TRBV10-1
CASRGTDSYEQYF,TRBJ2-7,TRBV7-8